These T cell receptor beta chains were read from a single sample in a study of tumor-infiltrating lymphocytes in primary liver carcinoma. MiXCR was run by TCRdb on the multiplex PCR reads, yielding one entry per CDR3 protein. Of approximately 30,000 distinct CDR3 sequences in the sample, approximately 71% are singletons; the top ten hold roughly 30%. The sample was liver tumor tissue from sampling region 3. The receptor source for this set is a woman aged 25 to 39 with primary liver carcinoma and hepatitis B virus infection. The CDR3 runs from the conserved cysteine through the conserved F or W.

j_call v_call cdr3_aa
TRBJ2-3 TRBV5-4 CASSNLAASGSRRDTQYF
TRBJ2-3 TRBV29-1 CSIGRITDTQYF
TRBJ1-1 TRBV11-3 CASSLGDYTEAFF
TRBJ1-1 TRBV6-2/TRBV6-3 CVSSYPGNTETFF
TRBJ2-1 TRBV6-5 CDSSSLKGNEQFF
TRBJ2-1 TRBV7-9 CTSNTGTSGRYQFF
TRBJ1-1 TRBV6-1 CANDLWTGMNTEGFF
TRBJ2-4 TRBV20-1 CSASGDSKNIQYF
TRBJ2-7 TRBV11-2 CASSITGGGTWTYEQYF
TRBJ2-7 TRBV28 CDSSLGSGQSSSYEQYF
TRBJ2-7 TRBV11-1 CASSPRTAGQREQCF
TRBJ2-1 TRBV11-3 CDSSLDGNNGQFF
TRBJ2-2 TRBV4-1 CASSQDPKRGAIGELFF
TRBJ2-2 TRBV29-1 CSVSTGLVPGGLFF
TRBJ2-1 TRBV7-6 CASSRAGTSGDNEQFF
TRBJ2-2 TRBV5-6 CASSLASRVTGELFF
TRBJ1-1 TRBV29-1 CSPMLIRTGANTEAFF
TRBJ2-3 TRBV5-1 CAISETGLASTDTQYF
TRBJ2-3 TRBV11-3 CASSPGGGGTDTQYF
TRBJ1-2 TRBV11-2 CSSTQGGGGGYSF
TRBJ1-5 TRBV6-6 CASRGTKQGLNQPRHF
TRBJ1-2 TRBV6-6 CASSTDAAQTVYYSYTF
TRBJ1-1 TRBV29-1 CSVLSGRTTEAFF
TRBJ2-6 TRBV27 CASSPGGTRAPGANVLTF
TRBJ2-1 TRBV6-2/TRBV6-3 CASSWGGDEQFF
TRBJ2-7 TRBV7-9 CASSFPGLTGGTAYEQYF
TRBJ2-1 TRBV7-9 CASSLESERAPYNEQFF
TRBJ2-7 TRBV28 CASSSTLSYEQDF
TRBJ2-1 TRBV29-1 CNVSRLAALAGGGNEQFF
TRBJ2-7 TRBV28 CANSFLGLAGAREQYF
TRBJ2-5 TRBV11-2 CVSSQTPSGRKETQYF
TRBJ2-7 TRBV20-1 CSAKLPGHIYEQYF
TRBJ1-1 TRBV10-3 CAISTGTPLNTEALF
TRBJ2-1 TRBV29-1 CSVQTGTGDDNEQFF
TRBJ1-1 TRBV11-2 CASSARDRGRKGWSNSEAFF
TRBJ2-2 TRBV29-1 CSTVGWTGVLFF
TRBJ2-3 TRBV29-1 CSVGADSRDTQYF
TRBJ2-3 TRBV11-2 CTSGRTRQGRGDTQYF
TRBJ1-4 TRBV11-2 CAIGPGGENCFF
TRBJ1-2 TRBV6-1 CASSERFLVLRSNYGYTF
TRBJ2-5 TRBV10-3 CAISLSGKGETQYF
TRBJ1-1 TRBV11-2 CASNPVTGAFF
TRBJ1-4 TRBV11-2 CASRTWGGKLFF
TRBJ1-6 TRBV5-5 CASSMDVSNSFLHF
TRBJ2-3 TRBV6-6 CASSSWVAGGQDTQYF
TRBJ2-1 TRBV4-3 CASSQDRDYAYNELLF
TRBJ1-5 TRBV6-5 CASTLVQRNRLQPQHF
TRBJ1-1 TRBV5-4 CAISQRGAENTEAFF
TRBJ1-1 TRBV28 CASSLSAEAFF
TRBJ2-7 TRBV6-5 CVSSFKDSSSYEQYF
TRBJ2-1 TRBV11-2 CVGREGGTSSYNEQFF
TRBJ2-7 TRBV6-1 CASSEETSRSCEQYF
TRBJ2-3 TRBV11-2 CASSFGLGRRDTQYF
TRBJ2-7 TRBV11-3 CASRRDRDYSYERYF